Presented here are 15 T cell receptor beta chains from one specimen sequenced in a study of human T cells and chemical hapten exposure. Time point indicated: healthy volunteer bleed at 6 weeks. Total RNA was isolated from whole blood that had not been fractionated. TCRdb passed the RACE reads through MiXCR, listing each CDR3 protein once. Here the sample spans around 45,000 distinct CDR3 sequences, about 3.7% being singletons. Sequenced input: whole blood. The origin of the receptors is a human donor in good health. Some clones in this sample may be carry-over from other donors' samples.

This clonotype is labeled medium-sized. This chain connects TRBV20-1 to TRBJ2-1; D ambiguous. Trimming took 4 bases from V and 8 from J, leaving 9 bases between them. CDR3 length equals 11 residues. Germline CDR1 DFQATT, CDR2 SNEGSKA (reference sequence). The CDR3 DNA reads as TGCAGTGCTACCCCTAGGGATGAGCAGTTCTTC. Translated, it gives CSATPRDEQFF.

In its sample, this clonotype was seen many times. The chain combines TRBV4-1 with TRBJ2-3; 8 bases map to TRBD2. The V segment lost 0 bases and the J segment 8 bases; nucleotides outside the gene matches: 10. Germline lookup yields CDR1 MGHRA and CDR2 YSYEKL. CDR3 length equals 16 residues. This CDR3 reads CASSQEMASGRGTQYF. CDR3 coding DNA: TGCGCCAGCAGCCAAGAAATGGCCAGCGGGAGAGGTACGCAGTATTTT.

On this clonotype: A much larger clone sits a single nucleotide away, making a read error possible. The chain recombines TRBV7-2 with TRBJ2-1; TRBD1 is a possible D gene (6 bases). Matching the DNA end better, TRBJ2-7 makes the J call doubtful. The germline V gene encodes CDR1 SGHTA and CDR2 FQGNSA. The CDR3 is 15 amino acids. The CDR3 is CASSLNRVSYNEQYF. The DNA for the CDR3 is TGTGCCAGCAGCTTAAACAGGGTATCCTACAATGAGCAGTACTTC.

This clonotype appeared once. A read error may be the cause here, since a much bigger clone is one base away. The chain couples TRBV9 to TRBJ1-5; D gene uncertain. This CDR3 spans 15 amino acids. The germline V gene has CDR1 SGDLS and CDR2 YYNGEE. The ends were cut back, 0 bases at V and 4 bases at J, with 11 bases in the middle. CDR3 in DNA: TGTGCCAGCAGCGTAGGAGTGGGCAAAAATCAGCCCCAGCATTTT. This sequence encodes CASSVGVGKNQPQHF.

This clonotype was seen at least ten times. The rearrangement links TRBV16 to TRBJ2-1; TRBD1 aligns across 7 bases. This CDR3 is 14 amino acids long. Germline lookup yields CDR1 KGHSY and CDR2 FQNENV. With 1 base clipped from V and 10 bases from J, the junction kept 7 bases outside the gene matches. The CDR3: CASSQLDRLREQFF. The CDR3, as DNA: TGTGCCAGCAGCCAATTGGACAGGCTAAGAGAGCAGTTCTTC.

This clonotype was detected a few times. The chain recombines TRBV27 with TRBJ2-7; no definite D call. The CDR3 contains 13 residues. Germline V lookup: CDR1 MNHEY, CDR2 SMNVEV (reference sequence). With 6 bases removed from V and 0 bases from J, the gap between germline ends came to 9 bases. CDR3 nucleotides: TGTGCCAGCAGCTCTCCGGCCTCCTACGAGCAGTACTTC. Protein: CASSSPASYEQYF.

This clonotype was recorded many times. The chain uses TRBV27 and TRBJ2-7; D may match TRBD1 or TRBD2 (5 bases each). The CDR3 contains 16 residues. V was cut by 1 base and J by 2 bases, with 15 bases left in between. The germline V gene has CDR1 MNHEY and CDR2 SMNVEV (reference sequence). The CDR3 region is CASSLFPGTITYEQYF. CDR3 in DNA: TGTGCCAGCAGTTTATTCCCAGGGACCATCACCTACGAGCAGTACTTC.

The chain employs TRBV12-3 or TRBV12-4 and TRBJ1-6; tentatively, D is TRBD1 (5 bases). This CDR3 contains 15 residues. The V end lost 6 bases, the J end lost 13 bases, and 22 bases lay between the germline ends. In nucleotides, the CDR3 is TGTGCCAGCAGACTAGATCGGAGCGGGGGGGGGCCCCTCCACTTT. Protein sequence: CASRLDRSGGGPLHF.

The sample holds many counts of this clonotype. The V gene is TRBV29-1, the J gene TRBJ2-6; 10 positions match TRBD1. Germline V lookup: CDR1 SQVTM, CDR2 ANQGSEA. The V segment lost 6 bases and the J segment 2 bases; nucleotides outside the gene matches: 7. CDR3 length equals 16 residues. DNA of the CDR3: TGCAGCGTGGGGACAGGGGCTCTGACTGGGGCCAACGTCCTGACTTTC. Translation gives CSVGTGALTGANVLTF.

This clonotype was seen ten or more times. The chain is built from TRBV29-1 and TRBJ1-1, with D perhaps TRBD1 (6 bases). Germline CDR1 and CDR2: SQVTM and ANQGSEA. The CDR3 has 10 residues. This chain's CDR3 is CGGQLSEAFF. CDR3 DNA: TGCGGAGGACAGCTATCTGAAGCTTTCTTT.

This chain uses TRBV3-1 with TRBJ1-5; 9 positions agree with TRBD1. The germline CDR1 and CDR2 sequences are LGHDT and YNNKEL (reference sequence). The CDR3 is made up of 15 amino acids. V shed 4 bases and J 2 bases; nucleotides not matched to a gene: 3. CDR3 region: CASSLQGAGNQPQHF. CDR3 coding DNA: TGTGCCAGCAGCCTACAGGGGGCCGGCAATCAGCCCCAGCATTTT.

This clonotype was picked up many times. The rearrangement links TRBV12-3 or TRBV12-4 to TRBJ2-7; no reliable D call. The CDR3 is 11 amino acids. V dropped 7 bases and J dropped 6 bases, with 10 bases sitting between them. The DNA for the CDR3 is TGTGCCAGCACCCTCGTAGGCGAGCAGTACTTC. Residues: CASTLVGEQYF.

This clonotype showed up just a few times. This sequence joins TRBV29-1 and TRBJ2-3, with D perhaps matching TRBD2 (6 bases). CDR3 length: 14 residues. Germline assignment: CDR1 SQVTM and CDR2 ANQGSEA. Trimming shortened V by 4 bases and J by 1 base, and 12 bases separated the two germline ends. CDR3 in DNA: TGCAGCGTTGTGGTTAGCGGAGGCACAGATACGCAGTATTTT. Translating gives CSVVVSGGTDTQYF.

This clonotype was seen more than once but under ten times. This chain uses TRBV2 with TRBJ2-1; D gene uncertain. CDR3 length: 13 amino acids. Germline CDR1 and CDR2: SNHLY and FYNNEI. V was pared by 7 bases and J by 2 bases, with 9 bases between. The CDR3: CASNNDPYNEQFF. CDR3 in DNA: TGTGCCAGCAATAACGACCCCTACAATGAGCAGTTCTTC.

Many counts were recorded for this clonotype. This chain links TRBV5-1 with TRBJ1-1; no reliable D call. The germline V and J ends were trimmed by 0 bases and 1 base, with 4 bases remaining between them. The CDR3 has 13 residues. CDR1 is SGHRS, CDR2 YFSETQ, per germline. The CDR3 nucleotides are TGCGCCAGCAGCTTGGGGAGGAACACTGAAGCTTTCTTT. It specifies CASSLGRNTEAFF.